This is a list of T cell receptor beta chains from one sample in a study of CD8 T cells in ankylosing spondylitis. One entry per CDR3 protein results from TCRdb running MiXCR on the 5' RACE reads. This sample has 250,000 to 400,000 distinct CDR3 sequences; more than 9% occur once, and the top ten carry roughly 9.1%. Sequencing was carried out using blood, either unsorted or a sorted T cell fraction (not recorded which). Every receptor here comes from a female donor with ankylosing spondylitis or in good health (not recorded which). CDR3s include the opening cysteine and the closing phenylalanine or tryptophan. D genes are given only for firm matches. Some rows mark clone size as missing; the rest say once, few, many or name a class of expanded clone.

CDR3aa | CDR3nt | v_gene | abundance | d_gene | j_gene
CASILDRLNTGELFF | TGTGCCAGCATTCTGGACAGGTTGAACACCGGGGAGCTGTTTTTT | TRBV2 | NA | TRBD1 | TRBJ2-2
CASRQTGSKLAVEQFF | TGTGCCAGCAGACAGACAGGGTCGAAACTAGCCGTTGAGCAGTTCTTC | TRBV7-2 | many | NA | TRBJ2-1
CAISESGVGQPQHF | TGTGCCATCAGTGAGTCGGGGGTGGGACAGCCCCAGCATTTT | TRBV10-3 | many | NA | TRBJ1-5
CASGGTLSSTQYF | TGTGCCAGCGGGGGAACTCTCTCTTCAACGCAGTATTTT | TRBV5-5 | NA | NA | TRBJ2-3
CSARGSNQPQHF | TGCAGTGCTCGGGGGAGCAATCAGCCCCAGCATTTT | TRBV20-1 | many | NA | TRBJ1-5
CASSRPDSSYEQYF | TGCGCCAGCAGTCGGCCGGACAGTAGCTACGAGCAGTACTTC | TRBV5-1 | few | NA | TRBJ2-7
CSATRPGQPETQYF | TGCAGCGCCACAAGACCGGGACAACCAGAGACCCAGTACTTC | TRBV29-1 | many | NA | TRBJ2-5
CASSERADLYEQYF | TGTGCCAGCAGTGAACGGGCGGACCTTTACGAGCAGTACTTC | TRBV6-1 | many | NA | TRBJ2-7
CASSLGEETQYF | TGCGCCAGCAGCTTGGGAGAAGAGACCCAGTACTTC | TRBV5-1 | many | NA | TRBJ2-5
CASRFAYSNEQFF | TGTGCCAGCAGATTCGCCTATAGTAATGAGCAGTTCTTC | TRBV27 | few | NA | TRBJ2-1
CASSLAWADETQYF | TGCGCCAGCAGCTTGGCCTGGGCGGACGAGACCCAGTACTTC | TRBV5-1 | NA | NA | TRBJ2-5
CATSDDDRFYGYTF | TGTGCCACCAGTGACGATGACAGGTTCTATGGCTACACCTTC | TRBV24-1 | many | NA | TRBJ1-2
CSAAEPNTGELFF | TGCAGTGCAGCCGAGCCGAACACCGGGGAGCTGTTTTTT | TRBV20-1 | many | NA | TRBJ2-2
CASSFLKGTSDTQYF | TGTGCCAGCAGTTTCTTAAAGGGGACTTCAGATACGCAGTATTTT | TRBV12-3/TRBV12-4 | NA | NA | TRBJ2-3
CASSLVGSGNSPLHF | TGTGCCAGCAGCTTAGTAGGAAGCGGCAATTCACCCCTCCACTTT | TRBV7-2 | NA | NA | TRBJ1-6